This T cell receptor (beta chain) comes out of a study of T cell responses to AZD1222 COVID-19 vaccine. Whole-study findings and limits: Reportedly, nearly half of unique spike TCRs recognized epitopes outside B.1.351/B.1.1.7 mutations. Vaccination with two AZD1222 doses was followed by a rise in Spike-specific TCR breadth and depth. Donors, mostly white British, included more females; clonal diversity was possibly underestimated. Only a handful of AZD1222 recipients tested seropositive at baseline.

The method was immunoSEQ multiplex PCR; TCRdb's version includes in-frame clones alone and lacks a portion of them. Of about 97,000 clones listed, approximately 91% were seen once; the top ten hold about 2.8%. Points on this clone: Its antigen is unidentified.

This CDR3 is built from 12 residues. Germline loops: CDR1 GTSNPN, CDR2 SVGIG (reference sequence). V was trimmed by 2 bases and J by 7 bases, leaving 11 bases between them. The TCR was taken from an adult in good health. The chain employs TRBV30 and TRBJ1-2; D is possibly TRBD1 (6 bases). The sequencing here drew on peripheral blood, taken on day 0 of AZD1222 vaccination. CDR3 sequence reads: CAWSLQGGGYTF. CDR3 coding DNA: TGTGCCTGGAGTTTACAGGGTGGTGGCTACACCTTC.